These 10 T cell receptor beta chains share one sample of origin, sequenced in a study of blood T cell repertoires in COVID-19. The data were produced by immunoSEQ multiplex PCR, yet TCRdb's version contains in-frame clones alone and is incomplete. The data contain more than 65,000 clones, more than 65% of them singletons. Sequencing was performed on peripheral blood. These receptors were taken from a woman older than 75 with active or convalescent COVID-19.

V usage is TRBV7-9 and J usage is TRBJ2-1; TRBD2 aligns across 12 bases. V trimming: 1 base; J trimming: 8 bases; junction bases outside the gene matches: 6. Germline-derived CDR1 and CDR2 are SEHNR and FQNEAQ (reference sequence). The CDR3 totals 16 residues. CDR3 loop: CASSLGLAGGLDEQFF. The CDR3 nucleotides are TGTGCCAGCAGCTTAGGGCTAGCGGGGGGGCTCGATGAGCAGTTCTTC.

In its sample, this clone was seen a few times. CDR3 in DNA: TGTGCCAGTAGTATAGTAGCGGGGGGAGAGACCCAGTACTTC. Its protein product is CASSIVAGGETQYF. The chain carries TRBV19 and TRBJ2-5; 10 nucleotides align to TRBD2. The CDR3 spans 14 residues. V shed 1 base and J 4 bases; nucleotides not matched to a gene: 0. CDR1 and CDR2 (germline): LNHDA, SQIVND (reference sequence).

The genes are TRBV7-2 and TRBJ1-1; a weak D match, TRBD1 (5 bases). The CDR3 contains 13 residues. V dropped 2 bases and J dropped 5 bases, with 9 bases sitting between them. Per germline, CDR1 SGHTA and CDR2 FQGNSA. In nucleotides, the CDR3 is TGTGCCAGCAGCTTAAACAGGAGAACTGAAGCTTTCTTT. Its translation: CASSLNRRTEAFF.

This clone has more than one count but fewer than ten. The V and J genes are TRBV9 and TRBJ2-5; a possible D gene is TRBD2 (5 bases). Germline CDR1 is SGDLS and CDR2 is YYNGEE. V dropped 7 bases and J dropped 2 bases, with 15 bases sitting between them. The CDR3 runs to 14 residues. CDR3 protein: CASGPRAGQETQYF. CDR3 DNA sequence: TGTGCCAGCGGTCCGAGGGCAGGTCAAGAGACCCAGTACTTC. The full variable domain, with the rest looked up from reference TRBV9 and TRBJ2-5, is DSGVTQTPKHLITATGQRVTLRCSPRSGDLSVYWYQQSLDQGLQFLIQYYNGEERAKGNILERFSAQQFPDLHSELNLSSLELGDSALYFCASGPRAGQETQYFGPGTRLLVL.

The chain links TRBV5-1 to TRBJ1-1; 7 bases are a match to TRBD1. The ends lost 4 bases at V and 0 bases at J; junction bases unmatched: 6. CDR1 and CDR2 (germline): SGHRS, YFSETQ. The CDR3 runs 15 residues. CDR3 in amino acids: CASSAWDSLNTEAFF. The CDR3 nucleotides read TGCGCCAGCAGCGCCTGGGACAGCTTGAACACTGAAGCTTTCTTT.

V gene TRBV15 combines with J gene TRBJ1-1; D might be TRBD1 (6 bases). Germline V CDR1 and CDR2: LNHNV, YYDKDF (reference sequence). The CDR3 spans 12 residues. Trimming took 5 bases from V and 13 from J, leaving 17 bases between them. The CDR3 spells CATSSPPQGHFF. In DNA form, the CDR3 reads TGTGCCACCAGCTCCCCCCCCCAGGGGCATTTCTTT. The whole variable domain, remainder taken from reference TRBV15 and TRBJ1-1, is DAMVIQNPRYQVTQFGKPVTLSCSQTLNHNVMYWYQQKSSQAPKLLFHYYDKDFNNEADTPDNFQSRRPNTSFCFLDIRSPGLGDTAMYLCATSSPPQGHFFGQGTRLTVV.

V is TRBV6-5 and J is TRBJ1-2; maybe TRBD1 (6 bases). The CDR3 consists of 14 residues. V lost 8 bases and J lost 4, with 17 bases in between. In germline, CDR1 is MNHEY, CDR2 SVGAGI. CDR3 nucleotides: TGTGCCAGCGGCCCCAGACAGGTGGGCTATGGCTACACCTTC. This codes for CASGPRQVGYGYTF.

The gene calls are TRBV10-1 and TRBJ2-2; D ambiguous. Germline CDR1 and CDR2: WNHNN and SYGVQD (reference sequence). The length of the CDR3 is 12 residues. Trimming pared 4 bases from V and 3 bases from J, leaving 3 bases between. The CDR3 protein is CASSADTGELFF. The CDR3 region has the DNA TGCGCCAGCAGTGCGGACACCGGGGAGCTGTTTTTT.

The chain is built from TRBV7-8 and TRBJ2-7; a possible D gene is TRBD2 (6 bases). The CDR3 has 14 amino acids. CDR1 is SGHVS and CDR2 is FQNEAQ in the germline V gene. The V gene lost 3 bases and the J gene lost 2 bases, with 11 bases spanning the gap. The CDR3, as DNA: TGTGCCAGCAGCTTTTCCGGGAGAGCCTACGAGCAGTACTTC. Its translation: CASSFSGRAYEQYF.

The CDR3 here is CASSFSGQGTVYEQYF. The CDR3 DNA sequence: TGCGCCAGCAGCTTCTCTGGACAGGGGACCGTTTACGAGCAGTACTTC. The rearrangement joins TRBV5-1 to TRBJ2-7; 9 bases are shared with TRBD1. The germline V gene encodes CDR1 SGHRS and CDR2 YFSETQ. The CDR3 is 16 amino acids. J was trimmed by 4 bases and V by 2 bases; bases with no gene match: 10.